Shown below are 23 T cell receptor beta chains from a single sample sequenced in a study of blood T cells in healthy people across ages. The second PCR ran about 7 to 12 cycles with a sample-barcoded 5' primer and J-beta primers. From the 5' RACE reads, TCRdb called clonotypes with MiXCR, one entry per CDR3 protein. The data hold hundreds of thousands of distinct CDR3 sequences, with around three fifths observed a single time. Sequences were obtained from blood. The receptors shown here come from a man aged 40-49 years in good health.

This clonotype was found a few times. At one end, the junction sequence differs from germline, possibly due to a read error. The chain has TRBV4-1 and TRBJ2-1; weak D call: TRBD2 (5 bases). The CDR3 has 13 amino acids. Germline loops: CDR1 MGHRA, CDR2 YSYEKL. CDR3 nucleotides: TGTGCCAGCAGCCAAGGACTCTACAATGAGCAGTTCTTC. Its translation is CASSQGLYNEQFF.

Only a few counts were recorded for this clonotype. This chain joins TRBV14 and TRBJ2-4; D possibly corresponds to TRBD2 (6 bases). The V end lost 3 bases, the J end lost 5 bases, and 17 bases lay between the germline ends. The CDR3 runs 16 residues. Germline V CDR1 and CDR2: SGHDN, FVKESK. CDR3 sequence (DNA): TGTGCCAGCAGCCAGCGGGGAGGTTGGACCGAAAACATTCAGTACTTC. As protein: CASSQRGGWTENIQYF.

This chain uses TRBV9 with TRBJ2-3, with D possibly TRBD2 on 5 matching bases. V lost 4 bases, J lost 1 base, and 19 bases lay in between. Germline V gene sequence: CDR1 SGDLS, CDR2 YYNGEE. This CDR3 contains 17 residues. The CDR3 spells CASSSRGRSGRTDTQYF. As DNA, the CDR3 is TGTGCCAGCAGCTCCCGTGGGAGAAGCGGACGCACAGATACGCAGTATTTT.

The chain couples TRBV6-5 to TRBJ2-7; D unresolved. The CDR3 has 17 amino acids. V dropped 3 bases and J dropped 2 bases, with 20 bases sitting between them. Per germline, CDR1 MNHEY and CDR2 SVGAGI. The CDR3 sequence is CASSYQRPTRQPYEQYF. The CDR3 coding sequence is TGTGCCAGCAGTTATCAACGCCCGACTCGGCAGCCCTACGAGCAGTACTTC.

This clonotype appeared a few times. This chain links TRBV20-1 with TRBJ2-5, with TRBD2 matching over 11 bases. The CDR3 runs 13 residues. Unmatched junction bases numbered 3, after V lost 6 bases and J lost 3 bases. The germline gives CDR1 DFQATT, CDR2 SNEGSKA (reference sequence). The CDR3 DNA reads TGCAGTGCCACGACTAGCGGGGAAGAGACCCAGTACTTC. Its translation: CSATTSGEETQYF.

Only one count was recorded for this clonotype. The rearrangement uses TRBV6-4 and TRBJ2-2; D perhaps matches TRBD1 (5 bases). The CDR3 sequence is 12 residues long. With 4 bases removed from V and 6 bases from J, the gap between germline ends came to 6 bases. Germline V lookup: CDR1 MRHNA, CDR2 SNTAGT. DNA for the CDR3: TGTGCCAGCAGTGGACAGCCCGGGGAGCTGTTTTTT. The encoded protein is CASSGQPGELFF.

This clonotype was observed a handful of times. This chain connects TRBV27 to TRBJ1-5; possible D gene TRBD1, 5 bases. This CDR3 is built from 15 residues. Germline assignment: CDR1 MNHEY and CDR2 SMNVEV (reference sequence). Trimming cost V 3 bases and J 4 bases, with 13 bases left between them. CDR3: CASSFFSGLNQPQHF. In DNA, the CDR3 is TGTGCCAGCAGTTTCTTTTCAGGGTTGAATCAGCCCCAGCATTTT.

This sequence joins TRBV18 and TRBJ2-5; 10 bases align to TRBD1. The DNA end lines up better with TRBJ2-7; the J call may be wrong. The CDR3 has 16 amino acids. The germline CDR1 and CDR2 sequences are KGHSH and LQKENI. In DNA form, the CDR3 reads TGTGCCAGCTCACCCCTGGACAGGGGGTTCTCCTACGAGCAGTACTTC. Encoded protein: CASSPLDRGFSYEQYF.

The genes are TRBV5-1 and TRBJ1-4; 7 nucleotides line up with TRBD1. Germline trimming cut 6 bases from V and 4 bases from J; bases unmatched to any gene: 6. Germline V gene sequence: CDR1 SGHRS, CDR2 YFSETQ. This CDR3 region has 14 residues. The CDR3 here is CASTEGTVNEKLFF. In DNA, the CDR3 is TGCGCCAGCACCGAAGGGACAGTTAATGAAAAACTGTTTTTT.

This chain connects TRBV20-1 to TRBJ1-1; TRBD1 matches at 7 bases. The V gene end was trimmed by 6 bases and the J gene end by 5 bases; junction bases not matched to a gene: 6. The CDR3 runs to 12 residues. Germline-derived CDR1 and CDR2 are DFQATT and SNEGSKA (reference sequence). As DNA, the CDR3 is TGCAGTGCAAACTTACAGGGGACTGAAGCTTTCTTT. Protein: CSANLQGTEAFF.

J is TRBJ2-3 and V is TRBV3-1, with D maybe TRBD2 (6 bases). Germline CDR1 LGHDT, CDR2 YNNKEL (reference sequence). The CDR3 runs to 13 residues. V was shortened by 4 bases and J by 6 bases, with 11 bases between the two germline ends. CDR3 residues: CASSPGLVDTQYF. Written as DNA, the CDR3 is TGTGCCAGCAGCCCGGGACTCGTGGATACGCAGTATTTT.

The gene calls are TRBV20-1 and TRBJ2-5; 10 bases map to TRBD2. V dropped 3 bases and J dropped 11; count of bases not matched to a gene: 12. CDR1 and CDR2 (germline): DFQATT, SNEGSKA (reference sequence). The CDR3 spans 14 residues. CDR3: CSASLLAGEGEQYF. CDR3 sequence (DNA): TGCAGTGCTAGTTTGCTAGCGGGAGAAGGGGAGCAGTACTTC.

The chain has TRBV7-6 and TRBJ2-1, with 8 bases fitting TRBD2. The length of the CDR3 is 18 residues. V lost 0 bases and J lost 8; bases outside the gene matches: 15. Germline CDR1 is SGHVS and CDR2 is FNYEAQ. The CDR3, as DNA: TGTGCCAGCAGCTTAGCCCCCTCAATGGGACTAGGGTTTGATGAGCAGTTCTTC. Protein: CASSLAPSMGLGFDEQFF.

This clonotype was counted a few times. The CDR3 DNA reads as TGTGCCAGCAGCCTCCGAATCCCGGGACAGGGGTTAGATACGCAGTATTTT. Protein: CASSLRIPGQGLDTQYF. The chain carries TRBV6-1 and TRBJ2-3; 10 positions match TRBD1. Germline CDR1 and CDR2: MNHNS and SASEGT. With V trimmed by 6 bases and J by 5 bases, 14 bases remained unmatched. The CDR3 is made up of 17 amino acids.

A note on this clonotype: This may be a read error: a much more frequent sequence differs by one nucleotide. The J gene is TRBJ2-1, the V gene TRBV11-3; a weak D match, TRBD1 (6 bases). V gave up 7 bases and J gave up 9 bases, with 16 bases separating them. The V gene's germline CDR1 is SGHNT and CDR2 YENEEA. The CDR3 covers 13 residues. The chain's CDR3 is CASKKPKDSEQFF. CDR3 sequence (DNA): TGTGCCAGCAAAAAGCCCAAGGACAGTGAGCAGTTCTTC.

This clonotype was seen many times. An end of the junction differs from the germline gene, which may be a read error. The chain links TRBV7-3 to TRBJ2-1; D is undetermined. CDR3 length: 12 amino acids. The germline CDR1 and CDR2 sequences are SGHTA and FQGTGA. The CDR3 region is CASSLRGGEQFF. CDR3 nucleotide sequence: TGTGCCAGCAGTTTAAGAGGCGGTGAGCAGTTCTTC.

This clonotype has a handful of counts. The rearrangement joins TRBV24-1 to TRBJ2-7, with TRBD1 as a possible D gene (5 bases). V was clipped by 2 bases and J by 2 bases, with 18 bases between them. The germline gives CDR1 KGHDR, CDR2 SFDVKD. This CDR3 region has 17 residues. The CDR3 spells CATSDSHGRADPYEQYF. In DNA, the CDR3 is TGTGCCACCAGTGATTCCCACGGCAGGGCGGACCCCTACGAGCAGTACTTC.

This clonotype was seen a handful of times. The rearrangement uses TRBV25-1 and TRBJ2-5, with D perhaps given as TRBD1 or TRBD2 (5 bases each). The ends were cut back, 7 bases at V and 7 bases at J, with 19 bases in the middle. Germline lookup yields CDR1 MGHDK and CDR2 SYGVNS. This CDR3 is built from 14 residues. The chain's CDR3 is CASNGAARGGTQYF. The CDR3 DNA sequence: TGTGCCAGCAACGGGGCAGCGAGAGGTGGGACCCAGTACTTC.

The genes are TRBV4-1 and TRBJ2-1, with 8 bases matching TRBD2. Germline V gives CDR1 MGHRA, CDR2 YSYEKL. This CDR3 comprises 14 residues. Trimming cost V 1 base and J 6 bases; bases outside gene matches: 2. The CDR3 sequence: CASSQAGTSNEQFF. CDR3 DNA sequence: TGCGCCAGCAGCCAAGCCGGGACTAGCAATGAGCAGTTCTTC.

A remark on this clonotype: The junction does not match germline at one end; this may be a read error. The chain is built from TRBV7-9 and TRBJ2-7; D is undetermined. The CDR3 sequence is 11 residues long. Germline assignment: CDR1 SEHNR and CDR2 FQNEAQ (reference sequence). The CDR3 bases are TGTGCCAACAGCTTAGAGCACGAGCAGTACTTC. As protein: CANSLEHEQYF. Full variable domain (missing parts from reference TRBV7-9 and TRBJ2-7): DTGVSQNPRHKITKRGQNVTFRCDPISEHNRLYWYRQTLGQGPEFLTYFQNEAQLEKSRLLSDRFSAERPKGSFSTLEIQRTEQGDSAMYLCANSLEHEQYFGPGTRLTVT.

There are a few counts of this clonotype. The rearrangement uses TRBV18 and TRBJ2-3; 11 bases are a match to TRBD2. This CDR3 has 18 residues. V was clipped by 6 bases and J by 1 base; unmatched bases: 12. In germline, CDR1 is KGHSH, CDR2 LQKENI. As DNA, the CDR3 is TGTGCCAGCTCCTCACTCCAACCGACTAGCGGGGGCACAGATACGCAGTATTTT. This gives the protein CASSSLQPTSGGTDTQYF.

Turning to this clonotype: One end of the junction fails to match germline, which may point to a read error. The chain carries TRBV3-1 and TRBJ1-2; tentative D call: TRBD1 (6 bases). The CDR3 has 15 amino acids. CDR1 is LGHDT, CDR2 YNNKEL, per germline (reference sequence). CDR3: CASSLTGDKKDGYTF. The CDR3 DNA reads as TGTGCCAGCAGCCTCACCGGGGACAAAAAAGATGGCTACACCTTT.

The rearrangement uses TRBV7-2 and TRBJ1-5, with a weak D call TRBD1 (5 bases). The CDR3 runs 14 residues. Germline values: CDR1 SGHTA, CDR2 FQGNSA. Between the trimmed V and J ends, which lost 5 bases and 4 bases, there was a span of 12 bases. CDR3 protein: CASSPGHLNQPQHF. CDR3 DNA: TGTGCCAGCAGCCCCGGACACCTAAATCAGCCCCAGCATTTT.